What follows are 28 T cell receptor beta chains derived from one specimen sequenced in a study of cytomegalovirus exposure and HLA in healthy donors. Produced via immunoSEQ multiplex PCR; TCRdb's table is partial and in-frame only. The table lists approximately 82,000 clones, 85% to 95% of them singletons, with approximately 0.73% in the top ten. The sample comprised PBMCs. All receptors come from a woman under 30 in good health and CMV-seronegative.

V and J are TRBV6-6 and TRBJ2-1, with 12 positions matching TRBD2. CDR1 is MNHNY and CDR2 is SVGAGI in the germline V gene (reference sequence). V lost 5 bases to trimming and J lost 6 bases; unmatched junction nucleotides: 2. This CDR3 comprises 14 residues. CDR3 in DNA: TGTGCCAGCAGTGAGGGACTAGCGGGCAATGAGCAGTTCTTC. Protein sequence: CASSEGLAGNEQFF.

The chain uses TRBV7-9 and TRBJ2-4, with 7 bases matching TRBD1. This CDR3 region has 18 residues. Germline V gene data show CDR1 as SEHNR and CDR2 as FQNEAQ (reference sequence). V dropped 3 bases and J dropped 1; count of bases not matched to a gene: 12. CDR3 sequence: CASSFYPTGIKAKNIQYF. The CDR3 DNA reads TGTGCCAGCAGCTTCTACCCGACAGGGATAAAGGCCAAAAACATTCAGTACTTC.

The chain couples TRBV28 to TRBJ1-2; D unclear. Germline assignment: CDR1 MDHEN and CDR2 SYDVKM. The CDR3 has 14 amino acids. The V and J ends lost 7 bases and 0 bases respectively, with 12 bases between them. The CDR3 loop is CASTRSGSNYGYTF. The CDR3 DNA reads as TGTGCCAGCACCCGTAGTGGTTCTAACTATGGCTACACCTTC.

This clone appeared a single time. V is TRBV5-5 and J is TRBJ1-3; D unclear. In germline, CDR1 is SGHKS, CDR2 YYEKEE (reference sequence). This CDR3 has 15 amino acids. Deletions cut 3 bases from V and 0 bases from J, with 10 bases between. The CDR3 nucleotides are TGTGCCAGCAGCTCCGGACTGTTCTCTGGAAACACCATATATTTT. Residues: CASSSGLFSGNTIYF.

Concerning this clone: This CDR3 is also generated by other DNA sequences in the sample. This chain links TRBV18 with TRBJ1-5; D is ambiguous. Trimming removed 0 bases at V and 2 bases at J, with 5 bases between. The CDR3 is 14 residues long. The V gene's germline CDR1 is KGHSH and CDR2 LQKENI. The CDR3 here is CASSPPGGNQPQHF. For the CDR3, the DNA is TGTGCCAGCTCACCACCCGGGGGCAATCAGCCCCAGCATTTT.

This clone was recorded once. This chain connects TRBV7-2 to TRBJ1-1; 7 nucleotides agree with TRBD1. With 2 bases clipped from V and 6 bases from J, the junction kept 9 bases outside the gene matches. The CDR3 extends over 15 amino acids. Germline values: CDR1 SGHTA, CDR2 FQGNSA. CDR3 in DNA: TGTGCCAGCAGCTTAAGATGGGGGCAGGGGGCTGAAGCTTTCTTT. It is translated as CASSLRWGQGAEAFF.

The chain recombines TRBV30 with TRBJ2-7, with D perhaps TRBD1 (5 bases). Trimming left V 2 bases short and J 2 bases short, with 13 bases between. The CDR3 sequence is 14 residues long. In germline, CDR1 is GTSNPN, CDR2 SVGIG (reference sequence). CDR3 protein: CAWSQGIITYEQYF. The CDR3 nucleotides are TGTGCCTGGAGTCAGGGCATAATAACCTACGAGCAGTACTTC.

This chain joins TRBV28 and TRBJ2-5; maybe TRBD2 (6 bases). V lost 7 bases, J lost 0 bases, and 24 bases lay in between. The CDR3 length is 18 residues. Germline CDR1 reads MDHEN; CDR2 reads SYDVKM. CDR3 nucleotides: TGTGCCAGCACCTTTGCGGGGATTCACAAAACTTACCAAGAGACCCAGTACTTC. Encoded protein: CASTFAGIHKTYQETQYF.

The J gene is TRBJ1-1, the V gene TRBV7-9, with unresolved D. The CDR3 covers 15 residues. Germline CDR1 SEHNR, CDR2 FQNEAQ (reference sequence). V lost 5 bases, J lost 4 bases, and 17 bases lay in between. The CDR3 DNA reads as TGTGCCAGCAGCGCTGGGAGAAAAAGGCGCACTGAAGCTTTCTTT. Translated, it gives CASSAGRKRRTEAFF.

The V call is TRBV6-1, the J call TRBJ1-3; a possible D gene is TRBD1 (6 bases). There are 14 residues in the CDR3. V lost 8 bases and J lost 0, with 11 bases in between. Germline lookup yields CDR1 MNHNS and CDR2 SASEGT. CDR3 residues: CASRDRSSGNTIYF. The DNA of the CDR3 is TGTGCCAGCCGCGACAGGAGCTCTGGAAACACCATATATTTT.

The gene calls are TRBV27 and TRBJ1-1; the match to TRBD1 covers 9 bases. With 3 bases clipped from V and 1 base from J, the junction kept 9 bases outside the gene matches. CDR1 is MNHEY and CDR2 is SMNVEV in the germline V gene (reference sequence). The CDR3 loop spans 17 amino acids. The CDR3 sequence is CASSLGDRATSNTEAFF. CDR3 DNA: TGTGCCAGCAGTTTGGGGGACAGGGCAACCTCGAACACTGAAGCTTTCTTT.

J is TRBJ1-3 and V is TRBV11-2; tentatively, D is TRBD1 (6 bases). This CDR3 is 15 amino acids long. V lost 2 bases, J lost 4 bases, and 12 bases lay in between. The germline gives CDR1 SGHAT, CDR2 FQNNGV. CDR3: CASSLSRGQGNTIYF. The CDR3 DNA follows: TGTGCCAGCAGCTTATCCAGGGGCCAGGGAAACACCATATATTTT.

CDR3 coding DNA: TGCGCCAGCAGTGGCGGGGGGACCTACAATGAGCAGTTCTTC. Amino acids: CASSGGGTYNEQFF. The chain employs TRBV10-1 and TRBJ2-1; 8 nucleotides line up with TRBD2. The CDR3 is 14 amino acids. V was pared by 4 bases and J by 2 bases, with 1 base of the junction left unmatched. Germline values: CDR1 WNHNN, CDR2 SYGVQD (reference sequence).

The V call is TRBV4-3, the J call TRBJ2-1; 7 nucleotides match TRBD1. The CDR3 spans 15 residues. Looked up from germline, CDR1 is LGHNA and CDR2 is YSLEER. Trimming took 3 bases from V and 4 from J; bases not matched to a gene: 6. CDR3 region: CASSQMTGTYNEQFF. Here the CDR3 DNA reads TGCGCCAGCAGCCAGATGACAGGGACATACAATGAGCAGTTCTTC.

This chain connects TRBV27 to TRBJ2-7, with 8 bases that match TRBD2. This CDR3 is built from 11 residues. Germline V gene data show CDR1 as MNHEY and CDR2 as SMNVEV (reference sequence). Unmatched junction bases numbered 1, after V lost 5 bases and J lost 7 bases. DNA for the CDR3: TGTGCCAGCAGTCGGGGGGGGGAGCAGTACTTC. Translation gives CASSRGGEQYF.

The rearrangement uses TRBV7-8 and TRBJ2-1, with TRBD2 matching 10 bases. Germline V gives CDR1 SGHVS, CDR2 FQNEAQ. CDR3 length equals 18 residues. Trimming cost V 2 bases and J 0 bases; bases outside gene matches: 7. The CDR3 protein is CASSLWASGGYSYNEQFF. The CDR3 DNA sequence: TGTGCCAGCAGCTTATGGGCTAGCGGGGGTTACTCCTACAATGAGCAGTTCTTC. Together with reference TRBV7-8 and TRBJ2-1, the CDR3 gives the full variable domain: GAGVSQSPRYKVAKRGQDVALRCDPISGHVSLFWYQQALGQGPEFLTYFQNEAQLDKSGLPSDRFFAERPEGSVSTLKIQRTQQEDSAVYLCASSLWASGGYSYNEQFFGPGTRLTVL.

The CDR3 DNA is TGTGCCAGTAAGGGGCAGGGGGCGGTGAGTGGCTACACCTTC. Amino acids: CASKGQGAVSGYTF. The rearrangement uses TRBV19 and TRBJ1-2, with TRBD1 matching over 8 bases. There are 14 residues in the CDR3. The V gene's germline CDR1 is LNHDA and CDR2 SQIVND (reference sequence). The J segment lost 7 bases and the V segment lost 7 bases, leaving 11 bases of the junction unmatched.

This chain links TRBV19 with TRBJ2-3; D gene ambiguous. Germline CDR1 LNHDA, CDR2 SQIVND (reference sequence). CDR3 length: 14 amino acids. V lost 6 bases and J lost 1, with 11 bases in between. CDR3 in amino acids: CASSPWAGTDTQYF. CDR3 nucleotides: TGTGCCAGTAGCCCTTGGGCCGGCACAGATACGCAGTATTTT.

The chain carries TRBV11-3 and TRBJ2-5; 8 nucleotides match TRBD1. The CDR3 is made up of 14 amino acids. CDR1 and CDR2 (germline): SGHNT, YENEEA. Germline trimming cut 8 bases from V and 5 bases from J; bases unmatched to any gene: 10. The DNA for the CDR3 is TGTGCCAGCGGACCCCGACAGGGGTTGGAGACCCAGTACTTC. It translates to CASGPRQGLETQYF.

The rearrangement joins TRBV27 to TRBJ1-2; 9 positions agree with TRBD1. This CDR3 is 17 amino acids long. Germline V CDR1 and CDR2: MNHEY, SMNVEV (reference sequence). V was pared by 6 bases and J by 4 bases, with 15 bases of the junction left unmatched. The CDR3 nucleotides are TGTGCCAGCAGCCCGATTGTAACAGGGGGCATGTTCTATGGCTACACCTTC. Protein sequence: CASSPIVTGGMFYGYTF.

In regard to this clone: One end of the junction does not line up with germline, which may come from a read error. The chain links TRBV5-6 to TRBJ1-4, with TRBD1 identical over 7 bases. CDR1 is SGHDT and CDR2 is YYEEEE in the germline V gene. CDR3 size: 15 residues. The CDR3 coding sequence is TGTGTCAGCAGCTTGGGAGGGGGCCCGAATGAAAAACTGTTTTTT. Its translation is CVSSLGGGPNEKLFF.

The chain joins TRBV4-3 to TRBJ2-3; 8 positions agree with TRBD2. CDR1 is LGHNA and CDR2 is YSLEER in the germline V gene. This CDR3 spans 15 amino acids. V was clipped by 0 bases and J by 6 bases; unmatched bases: 5. The CDR3 sequence: CASSQERRGVDTQYF. As DNA, the CDR3 is TGCGCCAGCAGCCAAGAACGGCGGGGGGTCGATACGCAGTATTTT.

The chain couples TRBV27 to TRBJ2-7; TRBD2 is a possible D gene (5 bases). V shed 6 bases and J shed 2 bases, with 14 bases lying between them. There are 14 residues in the CDR3. In germline, CDR1 is MNHEY, CDR2 SMNVEV (reference sequence). The CDR3 is CASSPGSSPYEQYF. In nucleotides, the CDR3 is TGTGCCAGCAGCCCGGGATCCTCCCCCTACGAGCAGTACTTC.

The rearrangement joins TRBV4-3 to TRBJ2-6; no clear D. CDR3 length equals 15 residues. With 1 base removed from V and 1 base from J, the gap between germline ends came to 5 bases. Germline values: CDR1 LGHNA, CDR2 YSLEER. The CDR3 protein is CASSQGGSGANVLTF. The CDR3 DNA sequence: TGCGCCAGCAGCCAAGGCGGTTCTGGGGCCAACGTCCTGACTTTC.

Remarks on this clone: Other nucleotide sequences from this sample produce the same CDR3. V and J are TRBV7-2 and TRBJ1-2, with a tentative D call TRBD1 (5 bases). The CDR3 consists of 13 residues. V was pared by 5 bases and J by 2 bases, with 9 bases between. The germline gives CDR1 SGHTA, CDR2 FQGNSA. CDR3 DNA: TGTGCCAGCAGCCCCGACAGAAACTATGGCTACACCTTC. As protein: CASSPDRNYGYTF.

This chain connects TRBV18 to TRBJ2-1; 9 nucleotides line up with TRBD1. Germline assignment: CDR1 KGHSH and CDR2 LQKENI. There are 14 residues in the CDR3. The ends lost 3 bases at V and 6 bases at J; junction bases unmatched: 3. This CDR3 reads CASSPLDRGNEQFF. DNA of the CDR3: TGTGCCAGCTCACCCCTGGACAGGGGCAATGAGCAGTTCTTC.

The rearrangement uses TRBV9 and TRBJ1-2; 8 bases match TRBD1. The V and J ends lost 5 bases and 2 bases, in that order; junction bases with no gene match: 5. Per the germline V gene, CDR1 is SGDLS and CDR2 is YYNGEE. The CDR3 length is 14 residues. DNA of the CDR3: TGTGCCAGCAGAGCTAACAGGGGGAACTATGGCTACACCTTC. Its protein product is CASRANRGNYGYTF. The full variable domain, rest sourced from reference TRBV9 and TRBJ1-2, is DSGVTQTPKHLITATGQRVTLRCSPRSGDLSVYWYQQSLDQGLQFLIQYYNGEERAKGNILERFSAQQFPDLHSELNLSSLELGDSALYFCASRANRGNYGYTFGSGTRLTVV.

This sequence joins TRBV9 and TRBJ2-7; TRBD2 agrees at 10 bases. V was clipped by 0 bases and J by 0 bases; unmatched bases: 6. The CDR3 runs to 17 residues. Germline loops: CDR1 SGDLS, CDR2 YYNGEE. The CDR3 DNA is TGTGCCAGCAGCGTAGGGACTAGCGGAGTCTTCTCCTACGAGCAGTACTTC. Encoded protein: CASSVGTSGVFSYEQYF. Drawing the rest from reference TRBV9 and TRBJ2-7, the complete variable domain is DSGVTQTPKHLITATGQRVTLRCSPRSGDLSVYWYQQSLDQGLQFLIQYYNGEERAKGNILERFSAQQFPDLHSELNLSSLELGDSALYFCASSVGTSGVFSYEQYFGPGTRLTVT.